This T cell receptor beta chain was recovered during a study of T cells in women clearing cervical HPV infection (dated by TCRdb to the late 2010s). For context, the study as a whole: The cases were 20 to 25 women with histologically confirmed HPV16-related CIN3 or worse, and 2 of these cases were invasive cancers. The 20 to 25 controls were women who cleared a single incident HPV16 infection within 12 months without developing precancer or cancer. Blood from cases was collected at the visit at which the lesion was first identified, whereas blood from controls was collected once infection was no longer detected. Among cases, blood sampling occurred a median of around 160 days after lesion detection, with an interquartile range of about 80 to 200 days. Since HLA typing was available for only a few women, HLA type could not be ruled out as a confounder. An exploratory proof-of-principle case-control study, nested within the Guanacaste HPV Natural History Study in Costa Rica, was conducted to compare TCR repertoires across cervical HPV16 outcomes. Cases and controls were matched on year of sample collection and on age within five years. Cases had a median age of roughly 35 years compared with 37 to 40 for controls, and baseline characteristics showed no significant differences between the groups. In the parent cohort, about 10,000 women aged 18 or older were enrolled in Guanacaste, Costa Rica, during 1993 to 1994 and were followed for six to seven years. Quality controls consisted of five blinded duplicates per group, for a total of about 60 samples made up of approximately 50 participants and around 10 replicates.

A distance of 9 bases separates the germline ends of V and J, which lose 6 bases and 0 bases respectively. The CDR3, cysteine through phenylalanine, is 15 amino acids long. The DNA covers only part of the CDR3, 36 bases in frame from base 1. As encoded in the germline V gene, CDR1 is SNHLY while CDR2 is FYNNEI. The paper as a whole reports these results and caveats: Lower TRBV6-7 relative abundance was observed in cases than in controls (about 0.099% versus 0.17%; Bonferroni P = 0.0008). By combining richness with V gene abundances, random forest classifiers separated cases from controls with an estimated AUC of just over 0.8. Because the number of T cells in each sample was unknown, differences in richness could reflect differing T-cell content rather than repertoire biology. Significantly higher TCR repertoire richness was observed in CIN3+ cases than in controls across sequencing depths, whereas no difference in evenness was found. The cross-sectional design could not show whether associations preceded infection or resulted from it; effector/memory subsets and HPV-specific T cells were not isolated.

A note on this clone: What this receptor recognizes is not known. The read terminates 3 residues ahead of where the CDR3 ends, so the germline J gene completes it.

Every participant had a single incident cervical HPV16 infection, and women with prevalent HPV16 infections were excluded. Cervical HPV DNA was detected with MY09/MY11 PCR, and genotyping was done with dot-blot hybridization. Approximately 16 mL of heparinized blood were centrifuged, and the buffy coat was split into aliquots, frozen at -30 degrees C, and then kept at -80 degrees C. QIAGEN kits were used to extract genomic DNA from buffy coat specimens. The immunoSEQ assay used multiplex PCR to amplify TCR beta CDR3 regions from an average of approximately 1,300 ng of genomic DNA per sample. The assay corrected primer bias using a complete synthetic TCR repertoire to establish an amplification baseline. The amplicons were sequenced using the Illumina platform. Per the source publication's procedure: Sequences were error-corrected by clustering with frequency ratios and a modified nearest-neighbor algorithm, then analyzed in the immunoSEQ Analyzer with IMGT gene definitions. At each rarefaction depth, TCR richness and evenness were averaged over 20 rarefaction repeats, and samples with fewer sequences than the depth were excluded. Relative abundances of V, D and J genes were compared between groups using Wilcoxon rank sum tests, with FDR correction applied. In the blinded duplicates, the intraclass correlation was just under 97% for TCR richness and averaged about 73% across 65 to 75 gene segments. TCRdb's version of the immuneACCESS table is confined to in-frame rearrangements and falls short of the full clone set. An unresolved V gene accounts for under half of the shortfall where checked; the remainder is of unknown origin. The V and J calls and clone size were taken over from that table, and D and trimming were inferred from the DNA. The table held for this sample gives 15,000 to 20,000 clones. About 7.8% of the sample comes from the top ten.

The chain joins TRBV2 to TRBJ1-6; the D gene is possibly TRBD1, with 5 bases matching. The TCR sequence derives from a woman aged 18-70 years with a cervical HPV16 infection that either progressed to CIN3+ or cleared (not recorded which). The sequencing input was blood buffy coat. The CDR3 has the sequence CASSHDSSYNSPLHF. The CDR3 DNA, read in part, is TGTGCCAGCAGCCACGACAGCTCCTATAATTCACCC.